This T cell receptor beta chain was sequenced for a study of cytomegalovirus exposure and HLA in healthy donors. Study-wide results and limits: When presence/absence was analysed, sequencing depth was taken to be roughly uniform across donors.

There were likely unrecorded immune exposures, though donors were nominally healthy when sampled. As concerns this clone: The antigen is not known.

PCR involved 60 Vbeta and 13 Jbeta primers. Here immunoSEQ multiplex PCR was the method, and the copy in TCRdb shows in-frame clones only, minus some. The profile covers approximately 150,000 clones, with 75% to 85% appearing a single time and roughly 6% taken by the ten largest. The V end lost 0 bases, the J end lost 3 bases, and 12 bases lay between the germline ends. The CDR3 length is 15 residues. Germline values: CDR1 MNHEY, CDR2 SVGAGI. The clonotype was recovered from a man between 50 and 59 years old in good health and CMV-seropositive. The gene calls are TRBV6-5 and TRBJ2-7; no clear D. The material sequenced was PBMCs. As DNA, the CDR3 is TGTGCCAGCAGTTACTCGCGGCCGATACTCTACGAGCAGTACTTC. Translating it yields CASSYSRPILYEQYF.